What follows describes a single T cell receptor beta chain. Its antigen remains unidentified. Vbeta (60) and Jbeta (13) primers were used in the PCR. Assay: immunoSEQ multiplex PCR; the TCRdb copy retains only in-frame clones and omits some. The sample consists of about 180,000 clones, roughly 82% of them appearing once. The data derive from a study of cytomegalovirus exposure and HLA in healthy donors. Study conclusions and caveats: Information on immune exposure was restricted to one variable (CMV serostatus). In a later analysis, TCR beta V- and J-gene trimming was associated with a missense DCLRE1C variant. Among TCR beta chains of equal frequency, HLA-associated ones were more clonally expanded in a later analysis.

Donors were ostensibly healthy at sampling, although undocumented immune exposures were probable. The sample taken for sequencing was PBMCs. This TCR was sampled from a girl under 10 years old in good health and CMV-seropositive.

CDR3 in amino acids: CASSPLKGETEAFF. The CDR3 DNA reads as TGTGCCAGCTCACCCCTGAAGGGGGAAACTGAAGCTTTCTTT. The chain employs TRBV18 and TRBJ1-1; possibly TRBD1 for D (6 bases). The CDR3 is made up of 14 amino acids. Between the trimmed V and J ends, which lost 3 bases and 5 bases, there was a span of 13 bases. The germline CDR1 and CDR2 sequences are KGHSH and LQKENI.